A single sample gave rise to the 26 T cell receptor beta chains below, sequenced in a study of blood T cells in healthy people across ages. Together with a sample-barcoded 5' primer, a J-beta primer mix was included in a second PCR lasting about 7 to 12 cycles. TCRdb reanalysed the 5' RACE reads using MiXCR and keeps one entry per CDR3 protein. The sample lists about 730,000 distinct CDR3 sequences; roughly 47% were seen once. Sequenced sample: blood. The source is a woman aged 60-75 years in good health.

This clonotype was seen only a few times. V gene TRBV10-3 combines with J gene TRBJ2-2; 8 bases map to TRBD2. The germline V gene has CDR1 ENHRY and CDR2 SYGVKD. This CDR3 has 15 amino acids. Trimming removed 3 bases from V and 2 bases from J; junction bases left unmatched: 2. In DNA, the CDR3 is TGTGCCATCAGTGATGGACTAGCTAACACCGGGGAGCTGTTTTTT. Its protein is CAISDGLANTGELFF.

The chain is built from TRBV12-5 and TRBJ1-1, with D unresolved. The CDR3 consists of 16 residues. The V end was cut by 2 bases, the J end by 1 base, with 14 bases between. Germline V lookup: CDR1 LGHNT, CDR2 FRNRAP. CDR3 residues: CASGLPSAIQNTEAFF. CDR3 in DNA: TGTGCTAGTGGTTTGCCCTCGGCCATTCAGAACACTGAAGCTTTCTTT.

This clonotype has more than one count but fewer than ten. J is TRBJ2-5 and V is TRBV3-1; 12 bases match TRBD1. The CDR3 is 15 amino acids. V lost 4 bases and J lost 11; bases outside the gene matches: 11. From germline, CDR1 is LGHDT and CDR2 YNNKEL (reference sequence). The CDR3 sequence is CASSLSSGQGAEQYF. The CDR3 nucleotides read TGTGCCAGCAGCCTATCGTCGGGACAGGGGGCGGAGCAGTACTTC.

The table lists this clonotype with many counts. V gene TRBV10-3 combines with J gene TRBJ2-3; D is undetermined. The ends were cut back, 8 bases at V and 6 bases at J, with 9 bases in the middle. The CDR3 length is 11 residues. Germline V gene lookup returns CDR1 ENHRY and CDR2 SYGVKD. The CDR3 nucleotides are TGTGCCATCGGGGAAATGGATACGCAGTATTTT. Translation: CAIGEMDTQYF.

This clonotype showed up many times. CDR3 sequence reads: CSVTRPSETQYF. CDR3 in DNA: TGCAGCGTCACAAGACCGTCAGAGACCCAGTACTTC. This sequence joins TRBV29-1 and TRBJ2-5; no reliable D call. V lost 6 bases, J lost 4 bases, and 12 bases lay in between. Per germline, CDR1 SQVTM and CDR2 ANQGSEA. This CDR3 has 12 residues.

The J gene is TRBJ2-1, the V gene TRBV20-1; D unresolved. The V end was cut by 2 bases, the J end by 8 bases, with 10 bases between. Looked up from germline, CDR1 is DFQATT and CDR2 is SNEGSKA (reference sequence). CDR3 length equals 12 residues. The CDR3 spells CSARSLEDEQFF. The CDR3 nucleotides read TGCAGTGCTAGATCGTTAGAAGATGAGCAGTTCTTC.

This clonotype has a count of ten or more. The rearrangement links TRBV3-1 to TRBJ1-2; D perhaps matches TRBD1 (6 bases). Germline CDR1 reads LGHDT; CDR2 reads YNNKEL (reference sequence). V was pared by 4 bases and J by 8 bases, with 11 bases between. This CDR3 is 12 amino acids long. CDR3 in DNA: TGTGCCAGCAGCCCGAGGGGGGTCGGCTACACCTTC. It specifies CASSPRGVGYTF.

This clonotype was seen a handful of times. The chain combines TRBV29-1 with TRBJ2-2; the D gene is possibly TRBD1 (5 bases). Between the trimmed V and J ends, which lost 6 bases and 6 bases, there was a span of 5 bases. This CDR3 comprises 10 residues. CDR1 and CDR2 from the germline V gene are SQVTM and ANQGSEA. The CDR3 here is CSVGAGELFF. In nucleotides, the CDR3 is TGCAGCGTAGGGGCCGGGGAGCTGTTTTTT.

The chain has TRBV12-3 or TRBV12-4 and TRBJ2-7, with D unresolved. This CDR3 is 12 amino acids long. Trimming cost V 3 bases and J 3 bases, with 6 bases left between them. The CDR3 nucleotides read TGTGCCAGCAGTTTTGACCGCTACGAGCAGTACTTC. Protein sequence: CASSFDRYEQYF.

Only a few counts were recorded for this clonotype. CDR3 amino acids: CSVVDSGSADTQYF. CDR3 sequence (DNA): TGCAGCGTTGTAGATAGCGGGAGTGCCGATACGCAGTATTTT. The chain combines TRBV29-1 with TRBJ2-3; 9 bases fit TRBD2. Trimming removed 4 bases from V and 6 bases from J; junction bases left unmatched: 8. The germline gives CDR1 SQVTM, CDR2 ANQGSEA. The CDR3 consists of 14 residues.

The chain joins TRBV7-9 to TRBJ2-3; 10 bases align to TRBD2. The CDR3 is 17 residues long. CDR1 is SEHNR and CDR2 is FQNEAQ in the germline V gene (reference sequence). Unmatched junction bases numbered 9, after V lost 4 bases and J lost 2 bases. The CDR3 nucleotides are TGTGCCAGCAGCTCCAGACTAGCGGGTATGACCACAGATACGCAGTATTTT. Its protein product is CASSSRLAGMTTDTQYF.

This clonotype occurred many times. This chain links TRBV29-1 with TRBJ2-7; the match to TRBD2 covers 11 bases. V lost 0 bases, J lost 1 base, and 14 bases stayed unmatched. Germline CDR1 reads SQVTM; CDR2 reads ANQGSEA. The CDR3 consists of 19 residues. The CDR3 is CSVEDRGLAGSVGSYEQYF. Written as DNA, the CDR3 is TGCAGCGTTGAAGACCGAGGACTAGCGGGTTCGGTTGGTTCCTACGAGCAGTACTTC.

The sample holds many counts of this clonotype. The chain couples TRBV7-6 to TRBJ2-7; 7 nucleotides agree with TRBD1. V was pared by 3 bases and J by 4 bases, with 9 bases of the junction left unmatched. Per germline, CDR1 SGHVS and CDR2 FNYEAQ. This CDR3 comprises 15 residues. CDR3: CASSLPRGRRYEQYF. The CDR3 nucleotides are TGTGCCAGCAGCTTGCCGAGGGGGCGCCGGTACGAGCAGTACTTC.

This chain links TRBV28 with TRBJ2-2, with 8 positions matching TRBD2. Germline assignment: CDR1 MDHEN and CDR2 SYDVKM. The J segment lost 6 bases and the V segment lost 6 bases, leaving 6 bases of the junction unmatched. This CDR3 has 14 residues. This chain's CDR3 is CASSSGSMAGELFF. In DNA form, the CDR3 reads TGTGCCAGCAGCAGCGGGAGTATGGCCGGGGAGCTGTTTTTT.

Points on this clonotype: A much larger clone lies a single base off, so this may be a read error. The gene calls are TRBV29-1 and TRBJ2-5, with 9 bases aligning to TRBD2. The CDR3 has 15 residues. From germline, CDR1 is SQVTM and CDR2 ANQGSEA. V lost 5 bases, J lost 11 bases, and 18 bases stayed unmatched. CDR3 nucleotide sequence: TGCAGCGTTCGGGCTCTGGCGGGAGGGGACAATGAGCAGTACTTC. It translates to CSVRALAGGDNEQYF.

This clonotype was recorded a few times. The rearrangement joins TRBV6-5 to TRBJ1-2, with a tentative D call TRBD1 (6 bases). Looked up from germline, CDR1 is MNHEY and CDR2 is SVGAGI. The CDR3 covers 15 residues. V lost 8 bases and J lost 4, with 20 bases in between. The CDR3 DNA is TGTGCCAGCGGGCAAACAGGGCCTAATCTCTATGGCTACACCTTC. Its translation: CASGQTGPNLYGYTF.

V usage is TRBV9 and J usage is TRBJ2-1, with 7 positions matching TRBD1. CDR1 is SGDLS and CDR2 is YYNGEE in the germline V gene. CDR3 length equals 16 residues. After removal of 3 bases from V and 4 bases from J, the junction contained 10 bases not matched to a gene. CDR3 protein: CASSALPARGYNEQFF. CDR3 nucleotides: TGTGCCAGCAGCGCCCTCCCGGCCAGGGGGTACAATGAGCAGTTCTTC. Using reference TRBV9 and TRBJ2-1 for the parts outside the CDR3, the full variable domain is DSGVTQTPKHLITATGQRVTLRCSPRSGDLSVYWYQQSLDQGLQFLIQYYNGEERAKGNILERFSAQQFPDLHSELNLSSLELGDSALYFCASSALPARGYNEQFFGPGTRLTVL.

There are many counts of this clonotype. This may be a read error, as it is one base from a much larger clone. The chain is built from TRBV6-4 and TRBJ2-7; TRBD1 aligns across 9 bases. Trimming took 3 bases from V and 7 from J; bases not matched to a gene: 7. The CDR3 spans 14 residues. The V gene's germline CDR1 is MRHNA and CDR2 SNTAGT. Here the CDR3 DNA reads TGTGCCAGCAGTGAACAGGGGGCTCGGAATGAGCAGTACTTC. Its protein is CASSEQGARNEQYF.

The table lists this clonotype with a count of one. The chain links TRBV5-1 to TRBJ1-4; D unclear. The CDR3 length is 15 residues. CDR1 is SGHRS and CDR2 is YFSETQ in the germline V gene. V was cut by 3 bases and J by 5 bases, with 14 bases left in between. The CDR3 loop reads CASSSGNRRNEKLFF. CDR3 DNA sequence: TGCGCCAGCAGCTCCGGGAACCGAAGAAATGAAAAACTGTTTTTT.

CDR3 region: CASSAQQENYGYTF. Here the CDR3 DNA reads TGTGCCAGCAGCGCCCAACAGGAAAACTATGGCTACACCTTC. The gene calls are TRBV9 and TRBJ1-2; D possibly corresponds to TRBD1 (5 bases). The CDR3 runs 14 residues. Trimming removed 3 bases at V and 2 bases at J, with 11 bases between. CDR1 is SGDLS, CDR2 YYNGEE, per germline.

The rearrangement uses TRBV3-1 and TRBJ2-1; 14 bases are shared with TRBD2. From germline, CDR1 is LGHDT and CDR2 YNNKEL (reference sequence). The CDR3 runs to 15 residues. Trimming cost V 4 bases and J 9 bases; bases outside gene matches: 5. The CDR3 sequence is CASSPTSGGAREQFF. The CDR3 bases are TGTGCCAGCAGCCCGACTAGCGGGGGGGCGCGTGAGCAGTTCTTC.

The chain joins TRBV5-1 to TRBJ1-6; D is uncertain. The CDR3 has 12 residues. The V and J ends lost 4 bases and 2 bases respectively, with 1 base between them. CDR1 is SGHRS and CDR2 is YFSETQ in the germline V gene. The CDR3 DNA reads TGCGCCAGCAGCACCTATAATTCACCCCTCCACTTT. Translating gives CASSTYNSPLHF.

This clonotype has just a few counts. The J gene is TRBJ1-1, the V gene TRBV20-1, with D maybe TRBD1 (5 bases). V gave up 7 bases and J gave up 3 bases, with 9 bases separating them. The length of the CDR3 is 11 residues. Germline V CDR1 and CDR2: DFQATT, SNEGSKA (reference sequence). CDR3 amino acids: CSGDQDTEAFF. CDR3 sequence (DNA): TGCAGTGGGGACCAAGACACTGAAGCTTTCTTT.

This clonotype has more than one count but fewer than ten. V gene TRBV28 combines with J gene TRBJ2-4, with TRBD2 matching 13 bases. Germline trimming cut 2 bases from V and 4 bases from J; bases unmatched to any gene: 11. This CDR3 contains 19 residues. From germline, CDR1 is MDHEN and CDR2 SYDVKM. CDR3 sequence: CASSLAGYGLAGDKNIQYF. The DNA of the CDR3 is TGTGCCAGCAGTTTAGCCGGATATGGACTAGCGGGAGATAAAAACATTCAGTACTTC.

This chain links TRBV6-2 or TRBV6-3 with TRBJ2-3, with D unclear. V was shortened by 1 base and J by 5 bases, with 13 bases between the two germline ends. The germline CDR1 and CDR2 sequences are MNHEY and SVGEGT. CDR3 length: 15 residues. The CDR3 sequence is CASSYFGSAVDTQYF. CDR3 in DNA: TGTGCCAGCAGTTACTTCGGCAGCGCAGTAGATACGCAGTATTTT.

The rearrangement links TRBV29-1 to TRBJ2-5; tentatively, D is TRBD2 (6 bases). Germline lookup yields CDR1 SQVTM and CDR2 ANQGSEA. With 4 bases removed from V and 2 bases from J, the gap between germline ends came to 14 bases. The CDR3 has 14 residues. The DNA of the CDR3 is TGCAGCGTTGTCCCCCTGGGGGGACAAGAGACCCAGTACTTC. This gives the protein CSVVPLGGQETQYF.